This record covers a single T cell receptor beta chain. This CDR3 comprises 15 residues. Losses at the gene ends were 4 bases for V and 4 bases for J; bases not matched to a gene: 8. Germline V CDR1 and CDR2: MDHEN, SYDVKM. The source of the sample is a study of OX40 agonist ivuxolimab in advanced cancers. Data came from immunoSEQ multiplex PCR; TCRdb stores just in-frame clones and leaves some out. The table records approximately 70,000 clones, about 83% of them present only once. The receptor was isolated from an adult with an advanced solid tumor such as melanoma, head and neck, liver or kidney cancer. V and J are TRBV28 and TRBJ1-2; 8 bases are a match to TRBD1. Material: CD4+ or CD8+ T cells sorted from blood, obtained in a trial of the OX40 agonist ivuxolimab. The CDR3 protein is CASSYPGQAIYGYTF. In nucleotides, the CDR3 is TGTGCCAGCAGTTACCCGGGACAGGCAATCTATGGCTACACCTTC.